The present entry profiles one TCR beta chain with its context. Its antigen is still unknown. This sample was taken from a study of yellow fever vaccine responses in identical twins. Whole-study results and caveats: Twins' vaccine T cell response reportedly gave the appearance of partial convergence and partial personalization.

Per germline, CDR1 SGHVS and CDR2 FQNEAQ. This CDR3 has 14 residues. V gave up 6 bases and J gave up 0 bases, with 10 bases separating them. TCRdb re-called the RT-PCR reads through MiXCR, storing one row per CDR3 protein. The sample carries approximately 9,500 distinct CDR3 sequences, around four fifths recorded once. The gene calls are TRBV7-8 and TRBJ2-3; D may be TRBD2 (5 bases). The sample consisted of T cells from blood (PBMCs), unsorted or a sorted subset (not recorded which), taken before or after yellow fever vaccination (not recorded which). The sequence was obtained from a woman aged 18-29 years who received the yellow fever vaccine. CDR3 sequence: CASSVASSTDTQYF. The CDR3 nucleotides read TGTGCCAGCAGTGTAGCGTCGAGCACAGATACGCAGTATTTT.